These 8 T cell receptor beta chains share one sample of origin, sequenced in a study of blood T cells in healthy people across ages. It was with a sample-barcoded 5' primer and a J-beta primer mix that a second PCR of roughly 6 to 12 cycles was run. MiXCR, applied by TCRdb to the 5' RACE reads, yields one record per CDR3 protein. The table lists about 1 million distinct CDR3 sequences, more than 40% of them singletons. Sample: blood. The receptors derive from a woman aged 55-69 years in good health.

V is TRBV25-1 and J is TRBJ1-2; D unresolved. The CDR3 loop spans 14 amino acids. The V end lost 1 base, the J end lost 1 base, and 7 bases lay between the germline ends. Germline assignment: CDR1 MGHDK and CDR2 SYGVNS. The CDR3 reads CASSESSGNYGYTF. CDR3 bases: TGTGCCAGCAGTGAATCTTCGGGTAACTATGGCTACACCTTC.

The V gene is TRBV11-2, the J gene TRBJ2-3; 9 nucleotides match TRBD2. This CDR3 is 17 amino acids long. Germline CDR1 is SGHAT and CDR2 is FQNNGV. Germline trimming cut 3 bases from V and 3 bases from J; bases unmatched to any gene: 10. CDR3 nucleotides: TGTGCCAGCAGCTTGGGGCTAGCGGGAAGGTGGACAGATACGCAGTATTTT. Residues: CASSLGLAGRWTDTQYF.

The rearrangement uses TRBV9 and TRBJ2-1; 7 bases align to TRBD2. Germline assignment: CDR1 SGDLS and CDR2 YYNGEE. The CDR3 has 16 amino acids. V trimming: 2 bases; J trimming: 1 base; junction bases outside the gene matches: 6. CDR3 bases: TGTGCCAGCAGCGTTCAGAGCGGGATTTCCTACAATGAGCAGTTCTTC. Protein product: CASSVQSGISYNEQFF. The full variable domain, completed using reference TRBV9 and TRBJ2-1, is DSGVTQTPKHLITATGQRVTLRCSPRSGDLSVYWYQQSLDQGLQFLIQYYNGEERAKGNILERFSAQQFPDLHSELNLSSLELGDSALYFCASSVQSGISYNEQFFGPGTRLTVL.

The chain carries TRBV7-8 and TRBJ2-7; D tentatively reads TRBD1 or TRBD2 (6 bases each). V was pared by 1 base and J by 2 bases, with 30 bases between. Germline V CDR1 and CDR2: SGHVS, FQNEAQ. The CDR3 length is 21 residues. The CDR3 DNA follows: TGTGCCAGCAGCTTAGGGAGGGGATTCGCGGGACACCCTTCGACAGCCTACGAGCAGTACTTC. Amino acids: CASSLGRGFAGHPSTAYEQYF.

The CDR3 nucleotides read TGTGCCATCGGGACACCCGCTGACTATGGCTACACCTTC. Encoded protein: CAIGTPADYGYTF. This rearrangement joins TRBV10-3 to TRBJ1-2; tentatively, D is TRBD1 (6 bases). Germline assignment: CDR1 ENHRY and CDR2 SYGVKD. The V end was cut by 8 bases, the J end by 3 bases, with 13 bases between. This CDR3 has 13 amino acids.

This chain uses TRBV12-3 or TRBV12-4 with TRBJ2-5, with unresolved D. The CDR3 runs to 12 residues. V was cut by 3 bases and J by 7 bases, with 9 bases left in between. CDR3 nucleotides: TGTGCCAGCAGTTTTTCGATGGGGACCCAGTACTTC. It specifies CASSFSMGTQYF.

The genes are TRBV29-1 and TRBJ2-5, with TRBD2 identical over 13 bases. V was pared by 6 bases and J by 11 bases, with 12 bases of the junction left unmatched. CDR1 SQVTM and CDR2 ANQGSEA come from the germline V gene. The CDR3 totals 14 residues. As DNA, the CDR3 is TGCAGCGTCCCCGGGACTAGCGGGATCAATGAGCAGTACTTC. Its protein product is CSVPGTSGINEQYF.

V usage is TRBV2 and J usage is TRBJ2-3, with D unclear. Trimming took off 8 bases at V and 1 base at J, with 16 bases between the two ends. Germline V gene data show CDR1 as SNHLY and CDR2 as FYNNEI. This CDR3 contains 15 residues. CDR3 in DNA: TGTGCCAGCTCCGAAATCGTATCGGGCACAGATACGCAGTATTTT. Translation: CASSEIVSGTDTQYF.